Listed here are 30 T cell receptor beta chains from one sample, sequenced in a study of tumor and adjacent non-tumor tissue in lung cancer. TCRbeta libraries were built with three rounds of nested PCR, modified from ARM-PCR. From the multiplex PCR reads, TCRdb called clonotypes with MiXCR, one entry per CDR3 protein. The sample lists 100,000 or so distinct CDR3 sequences, 75% to 90% seen once, with around 30% in the top ten. RNA was extracted from bulk tissue without any cell sorting. The normal lung tissue was taken more than 3 cm from the tumor edge. The sequencing input was distant non-tumor lung tissue. These receptors were collected from a man aged 55 to 70 with small cell lung cancer.

Remarks on this clonotype: Mismatch with germline at one junction end may stem from a read error. The rearrangement joins TRBV5-6 to TRBJ1-1; D not resolved. The CDR3 has 13 residues. In germline, CDR1 is SGHDT, CDR2 YYEEEE. DNA for the CDR3: TGTGCCAGCAACTTGGGCAAGGGCACTGAAGCTTTCTTT. Translation gives CASNLGKGTEAFF.

The rearrangement joins TRBV29-1 to TRBJ2-1, with D unclear. CDR1 is SQVTM and CDR2 is ANQGSEA in the germline V gene. CDR3 length: 13 amino acids. V was cut by 3 bases and J by 9 bases, with 15 bases left in between. As DNA, the CDR3 is TGCAGCGTTGACGACCCAAATGTGATTGAGCAGTTCTTC. Protein product: CSVDDPNVIEQFF.

In regard to this clonotype: This may stem from a read error, because a much larger clone lies one nucleotide away. J is TRBJ2-7 and V is TRBV28; D tentatively fits TRBD1 or TRBD2 (5 bases each). This CDR3 is 14 amino acids long. Germline values: CDR1 MDHEN, CDR2 SYDVKM. Trimming took off 10 bases at V and 2 bases at J, with 18 bases between the two ends. CDR3 amino acids: CATTRDGVTYEQYF. CDR3 nucleotide sequence: TGTGCCACCACCCGGGACGGCGTAACCTACGAGCAGTACTTC.

As concerns this clonotype: Likely a read error: the CDR3 ends without its conserved phenylalanine or tryptophan. The chain employs TRBV6-5 and TRBJ1-1, with a tentative D call TRBD1 (6 bases). Germline values: CDR1 MNHEY, CDR2 SVGAGI. V was clipped by 9 bases and J by 1 base, with 12 bases between them. The CDR3 loop spans 13 amino acids. The CDR3 region is CARSRTANTEAFS. Written as DNA, the CDR3 is TGTGCCAGAAGTAGGACAGCGAACACTGAAGCTTTCTCT.

The chain recombines TRBV29-1 with TRBJ2-7; D could derive from TRBD1 or TRBD2 (6 bases each). CDR1 is SQVTM, CDR2 ANQGSEA, per germline. The CDR3 runs to 15 residues. Trimming cost V 1 base and J 9 bases, with 22 bases left between them. CDR3 nucleotide sequence: TGCAGCGTTGAAGTTAGGGGGGCACACCCTGGAATGCAGTACTTC. Translation gives CSVEVRGAHPGMQYF.

This clonotype came up many times. The V call is TRBV7-8, the J call TRBJ2-5, with a weak D call TRBD2 (6 bases). Germline CDR1 SGHVS, CDR2 FQNEAQ. The germline V and J ends were trimmed by 5 bases and 1 base, with 14 bases remaining between them. CDR3 size: 15 residues. As DNA, the CDR3 is TGTGCCAGCAGCCCTACACCGGGAGCCCAAGAGACCCAGTACTTC. This sequence encodes CASSPTPGAQETQYF.

The CDR3 protein is CASSIIGRDSYNEQFF. CDR3 sequence (DNA): TGTGCCAGCAGCATAATCGGGAGGGATTCCTACAATGAGCAGTTCTTC. The rearrangement joins TRBV11-2 to TRBJ2-1, with 8 bases identical to TRBD2. Trimming at V came to 5 bases and at J to 1 base, leaving 7 bases not matched to a gene. This CDR3 comprises 16 residues. From germline, CDR1 is SGHAT and CDR2 FQNNGV.

The chain has TRBV6-2 or TRBV6-3 and TRBJ2-7, with 10 bases aligning to TRBD1. This CDR3 is 14 amino acids long. J lost 3 bases, V lost 8 bases, and 7 bases had no gene match. CDR1 and CDR2 (germline): MNHEY, SVGEGT. DNA for the CDR3: TGTGCCAGCGGTTCGTGGGACAGGGGCTACGAGCAGTACTTC. This codes for CASGSWDRGYEQYF.

This clonotype rates as medium-sized. The gene calls are TRBV11-3 and TRBJ1-2; D perhaps matches TRBD1 (6 bases). Germline-derived CDR1 and CDR2 are SGHNT and YENEEA. Trimming left V 1 base short and J 4 bases short, with 22 bases between. The CDR3 sequence is 18 residues long. The DNA for the CDR3 is TGTGCCAGCAGCTTAGGTTGTGTGGCAGGGGTGGAGTTCTATGGCTACACCTTC. Amino acid sequence: CASSLGCVAGVEFYGYTF.

About this clonotype itself: Sequence at one end of the junction differs from germline and may be a read error. The gene calls are TRBV4-1 and TRBJ1-2; 8 nucleotides line up with TRBD1. The CDR3 consists of 17 residues. Germline V lookup: CDR1 MGHRA, CDR2 YSYEKL. Here the CDR3 reads CACSHEGKQGAQYGYTF. CDR3 in DNA: TGCGCCTGCAGCCACGAAGGAAAGCAGGGGGCCCAGTATGGTTACACCTTC.

A word on this clonotype: One junction end disagrees with the germline gene, perhaps due to a read error. The gene calls are TRBV28 and TRBJ2-3, with 7 bases that match TRBD1. CDR3 length: 18 residues. The germline V gene has CDR1 MDHEN and CDR2 SYDVKM. The CDR3 reads CASSFMWQGVGSTDTQYF. CDR3 in DNA: TGCGCCAGCAGTTTTATGTGGCAGGGGGTAGGGAGCACAGATACGCAGTATTTT.

The chain's CDR3 is CSSSSPKDLRGYTF. Here the CDR3 DNA reads TGTAGCAGCAGCTCACCTAAGGACCTCCGGGGCTACACCTTC. The chain uses TRBV5-4 and TRBJ1-2, with D unresolved. CDR1 is SGHNT, CDR2 YYREEE, per germline (reference sequence). The CDR3 contains 14 residues. The full variable domain, rest sourced from reference TRBV5-4 and TRBJ1-2, is ETGVTQSPTHLIKTRGQQVTLRCSSQSGHNTVSWYQQALGQGPQFIFQYYREEENGRGNFPPRFSGLQFPNYSSELNVNALELDDSALYLCSSSSPKDLRGYTFGSGTRLTVV.

The chain links TRBV28 to TRBJ1-5; TRBD1 is a possible D gene (6 bases). V shed 11 bases and J shed 7 bases, with 30 bases lying between them. The CDR3 contains 17 residues. Germline CDR1 reads MDHEN; CDR2 reads SYDVKM. The CDR3 sequence: CAGSRASPGARGQPQHF. CDR3 nucleotides: TGTGCCGGTAGCCGCGCCTCCCCGGGGGCGCGAGGACAGCCCCAGCATTTT.

Details on this clonotype: The junction departs from the called germline gene at one end, perhaps through a read error. V gene TRBV10-3 combines with J gene TRBJ2-3; no definite D call. The CDR3 sequence is 14 residues long. The germline gives CDR1 ENHRY, CDR2 SYGVKD. The CDR3 nucleotides are TGCGCCACCTTGGGTGGCATTAGCACAGATACGCAGGATTTT. The encoded protein is CATLGGISTDTQDF.

V and J are TRBV4-1 and TRBJ1-1, with D possibly being TRBD1 (5 bases). Germline V gives CDR1 MGHRA, CDR2 YSYEKL. The length of the CDR3 is 15 residues. V lost 4 bases and J 6 bases, leaving 18 bases between the germline ends. The CDR3 DNA reads as TGCGCCAGCAGCCGAGTGCTACAGTGGGGGGCTGAAGCTTTCTTT. Its protein is CASSRVLQWGAEAFF.

This clonotype showed up just once. The chain combines TRBV6-1 with TRBJ2-3; 7 bases line up with TRBD1. CDR1 and CDR2 from the germline V gene are MNHNS and SASEGT. The V and J ends lost 6 bases and 14 bases, in that order; junction bases with no gene match: 20. The CDR3 loop spans 15 amino acids. CDR3 protein: CASSYVTGPTAMRYF. CDR3 in DNA: TGTGCCAGCAGCTACGTGACAGGGCCCACCGCTATGCGGTATTTT.

Points on this clonotype: This may be a read error: a much more frequent sequence differs by one nucleotide. J is TRBJ1-1 and V is TRBV5-1, with TRBD1 matching 10 bases. With V trimmed by 6 bases and J by 10 bases, 15 bases remained unmatched. Germline CDR1 is SGHRS and CDR2 is YFSETQ. This CDR3 spans 15 amino acids. CDR3 protein: CASTVQTTGGQRAFF. The CDR3 nucleotides read TGCGCCAGCACCGTCCAGACGACAGGGGGCCAACGAGCTTTCTTT.

The chain is built from TRBV6-6 and TRBJ2-4; D is undetermined. The V gene lost 8 bases and the J gene lost 0 bases, with 14 bases spanning the gap. The CDR3 length is 15 residues. Per the germline V gene, CDR1 is MNHNY and CDR2 is SVGAGI (reference sequence). The CDR3 nucleotides are TGTGCCAGCCGTTCAGAAGGGATAGCCAAAAACATTCAGTACTTC. As protein: CASRSEGIAKNIQYF.

For this clonotype: Germline is not matched at one junction end, which may reflect a read error. The rearrangement joins TRBV12-3 or TRBV12-4 to TRBJ2-1; maybe TRBD1 (6 bases). The CDR3 extends over 13 amino acids. The CDR3 coding sequence is TGTGACAGCAGTTTAGGACAGTATAATGAGCAGTTCTTC. Protein: CDSSLGQYNEQFF.

The V call is TRBV5-4, the J call TRBJ2-3, with TRBD2 matching 12 bases. CDR3 length equals 14 residues. Germline loops: CDR1 SGHNT, CDR2 YYREEE (reference sequence). With V trimmed by 7 bases and J by 11 bases, 11 bases remained unmatched. CDR3 DNA: TGTGCCAGCGGGTCTAGCGGGAGGGCTAATAAGCAGTATTTT. It codes for CASGSSGRANKQYF.

The V call is TRBV28, the J call TRBJ2-1, with D possibly matching TRBD2 (7 bases). The germline V and J ends were trimmed by 9 bases and 7 bases, with 25 bases remaining between them. The V gene's germline CDR1 is MDHEN and CDR2 SYDVKM. The CDR3 totals 16 residues. DNA of the CDR3: TGTGCCAGTAGACCTCGGACTAAAGGGGGGGATAATGAGCAGTTCTTC. This encodes CASRPRTKGGDNEQFF.

About this clonotype: The junction and the germline gene differ at one end; a read error may be behind it. The gene calls are TRBV12-3 or TRBV12-4 and TRBJ2-1; no reliable D call. This CDR3 has 11 residues. This CDR3 is CVSSLTGEQFF. The CDR3 region has the DNA TGTGTCAGCAGTCTCACCGGGGAGCAGTTCTTC.

Points on this clonotype: The conserved phenylalanine or tryptophan is not found at the CDR3 terminus, so this likely reflects a read error. V usage is TRBV4-1 and J usage is TRBJ2-1; D unclear. CDR1 is MGHRA, CDR2 YSYEKL, per germline. The CDR3 is 14 residues long. In DNA, the CDR3 is TGCGCAGGCAGCCAAGAAACGAGTATCGGTGAGCAGTTCTTG. It encodes CAGSQETSIGEQFL.

The chain's CDR3 is CVSGEKVYEQYV. CDR3 sequence (DNA): TGTGTCAGCGGTGAAAAGGTGTACGAGCAGTACGTC. The chain combines TRBV6-1 with TRBJ2-7, with D possibly matching TRBD2 (5 bases). The CDR3 contains 12 residues. Germline lookup yields CDR1 MNHNS and CDR2 SASEGT.

V is TRBV11-2 and J is TRBJ2-7; TRBD2 is a possible D gene (5 bases). V was clipped by 7 bases and J by 3 bases, with 16 bases between them. Looked up from germline, CDR1 is SGHAT and CDR2 is FQNNGV. The CDR3 is 14 amino acids. CDR3 DNA sequence: TGTGCCAGCACTTTAAAAGTCGGAGGCTACGAGCAGTACTTC. Its translation is CASTLKVGGYEQYF. The full variable domain, with the rest looked up from reference TRBV11-2 and TRBJ2-7, is EAGVAQSPRYKIIEKRQSVAFWCNPISGHATLYWYQQILGQGPKLLIQFQNNGVVDDSQLPKDRFSAERLKGVDSTLKIQPAKLEDSAVYLCASTLKVGGYEQYFGPGTRLTVT.

For this clonotype: As the CDR3 is not closed by the conserved phenylalanine or tryptophan, this likely results from a read error. The limits of the CDR3 on the DNA are not certain, so only TCRdb's listed CDR3 is given. This chain uses TRBV6-1 with TRBJ2-1; the listed D gene, TRBD2, was not tested against the DNA. Germline loops: CDR1 MNHNS, CDR2 SASEGT. 14 amino acids form the CDR3, both terminal residues included. The CDR3 loop reads CASIFSRSRNEQLI.

In nucleotides, the CDR3 is TGTGCCAGCTGTCGGGACAGGGGCACCGGGGAGCTGTTTTTT. Protein: CASCRDRGTGELFF. V is TRBV2 and J is TRBJ2-2, with TRBD1 matching 10 bases. Germline trimming cut 8 bases from V and 4 bases from J; bases unmatched to any gene: 4. Germline V lookup: CDR1 SNHLY, CDR2 FYNNEI. CDR3 length equals 14 residues.

This clonotype was counted between two and nine times. A read error may produce the germline difference seen at one junction end. The gene calls are TRBV5-1 and TRBJ2-1; D possibly matches TRBD1 or TRBD2 (5 bases each). CDR3 length: 17 residues. CDR1 is SGHRS and CDR2 is YFSETQ in the germline V gene. The CDR3: CASSLGEGWSSYNEHFF. The CDR3 DNA reads TGCGCCAGCAGCTTGGGAGAGGGGTGGAGCTCCTACAATGAGCATTTCTTC.

As regards this clonotype: This could be a read error, since a much larger clone is one nucleotide away. The chain has TRBV5-1 and TRBJ2-1, with unresolved D. CDR1 is SGHRS, CDR2 YFSETQ, per germline. The CDR3 contains 13 residues. V dropped 2 bases and J dropped 4 bases, with 7 bases sitting between them. CDR3 amino acids: CASSLNQYNEQFF. In nucleotides, the CDR3 is TGCGCCAGCAGCTTAAACCAATACAATGAGCAGTTCTTC.

About this clonotype: Germline is not matched at one junction end, which may reflect a read error. This chain connects TRBV5-5 to TRBJ1-1; the D gene is possibly TRBD1 (5 bases). CDR1 and CDR2 from the germline V gene are SGHKS and YYEKEE (reference sequence). The CDR3 is 13 amino acids. In DNA, the CDR3 is TGTGCCAACAGCTTGGTTGGGACCACTGGAGCTTTCTTT. Its translation: CANSLVGTTGAFF.